This TCR beta chain was documented in a study of T cells in Graves' hyperthyroidism and ophthalmopathy. Stable Graves' hyperthyroidism meant no ophthalmopathy progression within 18 months. TCR beta CDR3 sequences were amplified from RNA transcripts. Carried out on the TCR CDR3, a first-round RT-PCR used the HTBI primer set. TCRdb re-derived calls from the multiplex PCR reads in MiXCR, one entry per CDR3 protein. The sample contains around 180,000 distinct CDR3 sequences, about 15% of which appear only once. Between the trimmed V and J ends, which lost 3 bases and 5 bases, there was a span of 13 bases. Germline V CDR1 and CDR2: SGHRS, YFSETQ. The CDR3 contains 14 residues. Broader study findings: Most clonotypes expanded in thyroid above 0.001 were likewise present in blood.

As concerns this clonotype: The target antigen is unknown.

This TCR was sampled from a woman aged 50 to 60 with Graves' hyperthyroidism. Sequenced material: blood. The rearrangement links TRBV5-1 to TRBJ2-3; the D gene is possibly TRBD1 (6 bases). The CDR3: CASSSFPGVDTQYF. CDR3 DNA: TGCGCCAGCAGCTCCTTTCCAGGGGTAGATACGCAGTATTTT. The whole variable domain, remainder taken from reference TRBV5-1 and TRBJ2-3, is KAGVTQTPRYLIKTRGQQVTLSCSPISGHRSVSWYQQTPGQGLQFLFEYFSETQRNKGNFPGRFSGRQFSNSRSEMNVSTLELGDSALYLCASSSFPGVDTQYFGPGTRLTVL.